The next 6 T cell receptor beta chains were all read from a single sample in a study of blood T cells in healthy people across ages. It was with a sample-barcoded 5' primer and a J-beta primer mix that a second PCR of roughly 7 to 12 cycles was run. TCRdb fed the 5' RACE reads into MiXCR, producing one record per CDR3 protein. The sample lists roughly 700,000 distinct CDR3 sequences, 49% occurring once. Sample: blood. The receptors come from a woman aged 55-70 years in good health.

The chain employs TRBV25-1 and TRBJ2-7; D is perhaps TRBD1 (6 bases). Germline V gene data show CDR1 as MGHDK and CDR2 as SYGVNS. Trimming removed 4 bases from V and 2 bases from J, with 15 bases in between. The CDR3 runs 15 residues. CDR3 in amino acids: CASSVAGTRPYEQYF. CDR3 DNA: TGTGCCAGCAGTGTTGCCGGGACACGTCCCTACGAGCAGTACTTC.

This clonotype was detected many times. This chain joins TRBV29-1 and TRBJ2-1; a weak D match, TRBD1 (5 bases). Looked up from germline, CDR1 is SQVTM and CDR2 is ANQGSEA. The CDR3 totals 12 residues. The V end was cut by 5 bases, the J end by 7 bases, with 12 bases between. The CDR3 DNA follows: TGCAGCGTTTTGTACAGGAAAAATGAGCAGTTCTTC. It translates to CSVLYRKNEQFF.

Here the CDR3 DNA reads TGTGCCAGCAGTTCACGTAGCGGGAGCGGGGAGACCCAGTACTTC. Translating gives CASSSRSGSGETQYF. The chain joins TRBV2 to TRBJ2-5, with 9 bases lining up with TRBD2. Germline V gives CDR1 SNHLY, CDR2 FYNNEI. This CDR3 is 15 amino acids long. The V gene end was trimmed by 5 bases and the J gene end by 5 bases; junction bases not matched to a gene: 9.

This clonotype was detected many times. This sequence joins TRBV7-8 and TRBJ1-2; 7 bases line up with TRBD1. Germline assignment: CDR1 SGHVS and CDR2 FQNEAQ. CDR3 length equals 14 residues. V was pared by 2 bases and J by 8 bases, with 8 bases of the junction left unmatched. CDR3 loop: CASSLPGTAGGYTF. The CDR3 nucleotides read TGTGCCAGCAGCTTACCCGGGACAGCGGGCGGCTACACCTTC.

The chain uses TRBV3-1 and TRBJ2-5, with D possibly being TRBD1 or TRBD2 (5 bases each). This CDR3 is 15 amino acids long. V was shortened by 4 bases and J by 2 bases, with 14 bases between the two germline ends. Germline V lookup: CDR1 LGHDT, CDR2 YNNKEL (reference sequence). The CDR3 DNA is TGTGCCAGCAGCCGTAGGGGACGGACACAAGAGACCCAGTACTTC. Amino acids: CASSRRGRTQETQYF.

V gene TRBV5-1 combines with J gene TRBJ2-7; 7 bases match TRBD1. Germline V lookup: CDR1 SGHRS, CDR2 YFSETQ. Unmatched junction bases numbered 5, after V lost 3 bases and J lost 5 bases. CDR3 length: 13 residues. As DNA, the CDR3 is TGCGCCAGCAGCTCTGCGACAGGGAACGAGCAGTACTTC. The encoded protein is CASSSATGNEQYF.